This record looks at one TCR beta chain sequence and its context. This record belongs to a study of control samples from healthy donors and cancer patients. Germline assignment: CDR1 SGHRS and CDR2 YFSETQ. J gave up 10 bases and V 4 bases, and 10 bases lay outside the gene matches. The CDR3 runs to 14 residues. Generated by immunoSEQ multiplex PCR, the TCRdb table keeps only in-frame clones and is missing some. This table has about 140,000 clones, under 95% appearing once. The sequenced material came from blood. The V and J genes are TRBV5-1 and TRBJ1-4, with 7 bases that match TRBD1. The TCR was taken from a middle-aged man in good health. The CDR3 spells CASSLQGYLGKLFF. As DNA, the CDR3 is TGCGCCAGCAGCCTACAGGGGTACCTCGGAAAACTGTTTTTT.